This TCR beta chain was captured in a study of blood T cell repertoires in COVID-19. As for the study in general: In each case, the material was cDNA or gDNA derived from T cells, B-cell-depleted T cells, or PBMCs.

TCRdb keeps only in-frame clones here, not all; method: immunoSEQ multiplex PCR. The repertoire holds about 220,000 clones, about 81% seen once, with less than 6% in the top ten. This clone has just a few counts. Patients of the Seattle cohort, enrolled during active infection, were followed longitudinally. The CDR3 spans 15 residues. Germline CDR1 is LNHDA and CDR2 is SQIVND (reference sequence). V was clipped by 1 base and J by 1 base, with 8 bases between them. V and J are TRBV19 and TRBJ2-1; maybe TRBD2 (6 bases). This sequence originates from a woman aged 65 to 85 with COVID-19, enrolled during active disease. Specimen: peripheral blood. CDR3 sequence reads: CASSIGLASYNEQFF. As DNA, the CDR3 is TGTGCCAGTAGTATAGGGCTAGCGTCCTACAATGAGCAGTTCTTC.